The 12 T cell receptor beta chains reported below all come from one sample, sequenced in a study of CXCR3-negative and CXCR3-positive naive CD8 T cells. Study observations and caveats: More hydrophobic TRB CDR3s occurred in CXCR3-positive than in CXCR3-negative naive cells.

Their cognate antigens are unknown. All TRB cDNA libraries came from 5' RACE performed with UMI labels. With the 5' RACE reads reprocessed, TCRdb shows one record per CDR3 protein and no DNA. The sample includes about 98,000 distinct CDR3 sequences. Material: naive CXCR3+ CD8+ T cells from blood. Subset meaning: CD45RO-CCR7+CD27+CD95- naive CD8+ T cells expressing CXCR3 (TNR3+). These receptor sequences come from a human donor in good health. Some clones in this sample may be carry-over from other donors' samples.

The chain combines TRBV7-9 with TRBJ2-3. CDR3 length equals 11 residues. CDR1 is SEHNR and CDR2 is FQNEAQ in the germline V gene (reference sequence). The CDR3 loop reads CASSLVDTQYF.

The V call is TRBV29-1, the J call TRBJ2-1; TCRdb's D gene call, TRBD1, goes unchecked for lack of DNA. This CDR3 comprises 11 residues. The V gene's germline CDR1 is SQVTM and CDR2 ANQGSEA. The CDR3 spells CSGDRYNEQFF.

J is TRBJ2-2 and V is TRBV18; TCRdb's D gene call, TRBD2, goes unchecked for lack of DNA. CDR1 and CDR2 (germline): KGHSH, LQKENI. The CDR3 totals 12 residues. The CDR3 here is CASSQGAGELFF.

CDR3 loop: CASSLTGGNNQPQHF. The chain employs TRBV6-2 or TRBV6-3 and TRBJ1-5; as DNA is missing, the TRBD1 call by TCRdb cannot be tested. The CDR3 extends over 15 amino acids. Germline V CDR1 and CDR2: MNHEY, SVGEGT.

The chain combines TRBV28 with TRBJ1-5; no DNA is available, so the TRBD1 call from TCRdb remains unchecked. The CDR3 sequence is 13 residues long. The V gene's germline CDR1 is MDHEN and CDR2 SYDVKM. CDR3 amino acids: CASSRSGVWTQHF.

This chain's CDR3 is CASSGSSYNSPLHF. This sequence joins TRBV7-6 and TRBJ1-6. CDR1 and CDR2 from the germline V gene are SGHVS and FNYEAQ. The CDR3 loop spans 14 amino acids.

V is TRBV11-2 and J is TRBJ2-3. Germline values: CDR1 SGHAT, CDR2 FQNNGV. CDR3 length: 16 amino acids. CDR3: CASSLDRQGGTDTQYF.

The chain has TRBV7-2 and TRBJ2-7. This CDR3 is 13 amino acids long. CDR1 is SGHTA and CDR2 is FQGNSA in the germline V gene. The CDR3 sequence is CASSLANSYEQYF.

The V gene is TRBV7-9, the J gene TRBJ1-5; the TCRdb D gene call, TRBD1, has no DNA to confirm it. CDR3 size: 19 residues. CDR1 is SEHNR and CDR2 is FQNEAQ in the germline V gene (reference sequence). Here the CDR3 reads CASSPVPGQGARGNQPQHF.

The chain uses TRBV28 and TRBJ2-1; checking the TCRdb D call of TRBD2 is not possible without DNA. The germline V gene has CDR1 MDHEN and CDR2 SYDVKM. This CDR3 has 16 residues. CDR3 sequence: CASSRVSGGYYNEQFF.

The chain uses TRBV5-5 and TRBJ1-5; TCRdb's D call, TRBD1, is unchecked because there is no DNA. Germline CDR1 reads SGHKS; CDR2 reads YYEKEE (reference sequence). This CDR3 contains 18 residues. The CDR3 sequence: CASSAALDRVYSNQPQHF.

The CDR3: CASSPGEQGFYNEQFF. This chain connects TRBV7-9 to TRBJ2-1; TCRdb picks TRBD1, but there is no DNA to check that call. The CDR3 contains 16 residues. Per the germline V gene, CDR1 is SEHNR and CDR2 is FQNEAQ (reference sequence). The full variable domain, with the rest looked up from reference TRBV7-9 and TRBJ2-1, is DTGVSQNPRHKITKRGQNVTFRCDPISEHNRLYWYRQTLGQGPEFLTYFQNEAQLEKSRLLSDRFSAERPKGSFSTLEIQRTEQGDSAMYLCASSPGEQGFYNEQFFGPGTRLTVL.